This TCR beta chain is drawn from a study of CD8 T cells in Susac syndrome. Trimming pared 5 bases from V and 0 bases from J, leaving 13 bases between. CDR1 is SGHRS, CDR2 YFSETQ, per germline. The CDR3 runs to 15 residues. RNA totalling about 0.45 to 1 ug underwent reverse transcription with random hexamers. TCRdb independently ran MiXCR on the immunoSEQ multiplex PCR reads; one entry per CDR3 protein. The top ten hold around 0.099% of the sample, which has approximately 210,000 distinct CDR3 sequences, 95% seen once. The TCR originated in a human donor with multiple sclerosis. This chain links TRBV5-1 with TRBJ2-3; D ambiguous. The sequenced sample was CD4+ T cells from PBMCs. CDR3: CASSPSGRSTDTQYF. The CDR3 DNA follows: TGCGCCAGCAGTCCCTCCGGGCGTAGCACAGATACGCAGTATTTT. Full variable domain (missing parts from reference TRBV5-1 and TRBJ2-3): KAGVTQTPRYLIKTRGQQVTLSCSPISGHRSVSWYQQTPGQGLQFLFEYFSETQRNKGNFPGRFSGRQFSNSRSEMNVSTLELGDSALYLCASSPSGRSTDTQYFGPGTRLTVL.